The 2 T cell receptor beta chains below come from one sample, sequenced in a study of T cells in Graves' hyperthyroidism and ophthalmopathy. Authors of the study amplified TCR beta CDR3 regions from RNA transcripts. A set of HTBI primers served as the primers for a first-round RT-PCR of the TCR CDR3. TCRdb re-analysed the multiplex PCR reads in MiXCR, keeping a single row per CDR3 protein. The sample contains 500,000 or so distinct CDR3 sequences, roughly 18% of which appear only once. Sequencing was performed on blood. The receptors shown here come from a woman aged 18 to 35 with Graves' ophthalmopathy.

This chain joins TRBV28 and TRBJ1-5; D uncertain. Germline CDR1 is MDHEN and CDR2 is SYDVKM. The CDR3 loop spans 12 amino acids. Trimming took off 5 bases at V and 5 bases at J, with 7 bases between the two ends. The CDR3 DNA is TGTGCCAGCAGTCCGCCCGATCAGCCCCAGCATTTT. Encoded protein: CASSPPDQPQHF.

The CDR3, as DNA: TGTGCCAGCAGTGCGGGACAGGGGTACCTCTCCTATAATTCACCCCTCCACTTT. Its protein product is CASSAGQGYLSYNSPLHF. V is TRBV27 and J is TRBJ1-6, with TRBD1 matching 10 bases. This CDR3 region has 18 residues. V dropped 5 bases and J dropped 0; count of bases not matched to a gene: 7. Germline-derived CDR1 and CDR2 are MNHEY and SMNVEV (reference sequence).